Listed below are T cell receptor beta chains from one sample, sequenced in a study of blood T cell repertoires in COVID-19. Measured with immunoSEQ multiplex PCR; TCRdb has only the in-frame clones, and not every one. The sample has 170,000 or so clones; about 89% are singletons. The sequenced sample was peripheral blood. Every receptor here comes from a man younger than 30 who had recovered from COVID-19. CDR3s include the opening cysteine and the closing phenylalanine or tryptophan. D genes are given only for firm matches. For some rows the clone size is stated as once, few or many, or as a class when expanded; others skip it.

V gene	clone size	D gene	J gene	CDR3 protein	CDR3 DNA
TRBV9	-	-	TRBJ2-2	CASSVSGAQNTGELFF	TGTGCCAGCAGCGTATCGGGAGCCCAGAACACCGGGGAGCTGTTTTTT
TRBV9	once	TRBD2	TRBJ2-5	CASSVGSGSTPETQYF	TGTGCCAGCAGCGTAGGGAGCGGGAGTACCCCAGAGACCCAGTACTTC
TRBV2	-	TRBD2	TRBJ2-7	CASSLAGVGEQYF	TGTGCCAGCTCACTAGCGGGAGTTGGTGAGCAGTACTTC
TRBV6-5	-	-	TRBJ2-5	CASRPRQVTGETQYF	TGTGCCAGCAGGCCCAGACAGGTCACCGGGGAGACCCAGTACTTC
TRBV9	-	TRBD2	TRBJ2-2	CASSVGAGARGPTGELFF	TGTGCCAGCAGCGTCGGAGCGGGAGCCCGGGGGCCCACCGGGGAGCTGTTTTTT
TRBV11-2	-	-	TRBJ2-7	CASSLREQGGETYEQYF	TGTGCCAGCAGCTTAAGGGAACAGGGGGGGGAAACCTACGAGCAGTACTTC
TRBV19	many	-	TRBJ2-6	CASTPYVGANVLTF	TGTGCCAGTACCCCCTATGTTGGGGCCAACGTCCTGACTTTC
TRBV4-3	-	TRBD1	TRBJ2-7	CASSQTRTGDYEQYF	TGCGCCAGCAGCCAAACTCGGACAGGGGACTACGAGCAGTACTTC
TRBV25-1	-	TRBD2	TRBJ2-7	CASTQGVSSGSVEQYF	TGTGCCAGCACACAGGGTGTGTCTAGCGGGAGCGTCGAGCAGTACTTC
TRBV15	once	TRBD2	TRBJ2-7	CATSKGGSGSYEQYF	TGTGCCACCAGCAAGGGCGGGAGTGGCTCCTACGAGCAGTACTTC
TRBV4-1	-	TRBD2	TRBJ2-2	CASSQDVAGRSTTGELFF	TGCGCCAGCAGCCAAGATGTAGCGGGGCGTTCGACCACCGGGGAGCTGTTTTTT
TRBV20-1	-	TRBD2	TRBJ2-7	CSASQRERSYEQYF	TGCAGTGCTAGTCAGCGGGAGAGGTCCTACGAGCAGTACTTC
TRBV7-3	-	-	TRBJ2-2	CASSPQGSGTGELFF	TGTGCCAGCAGCCCCCAGGGGTCGGGCACCGGGGAGCTGTTTTTT
TRBV6-1	-	-	TRBJ1-5	CASSEARVNQPQHF	TGTGCCAGCAGTGAAGCCCGGGTCAATCAGCCCCAGCATTTT
TRBV9	-	-	TRBJ1-3	CASSVGLGLDTIYF	TGTGCCAGCAGCGTAGGACTAGGACTAGACACCATATATTTT
TRBV11-2	-	TRBD1	TRBJ2-7	CASSSPPGQGYEQYF	TGTGCCAGCAGCTCTCCTCCCGGACAGGGCTACGAGCAGTACTTC
TRBV7-9	-	TRBD1	TRBJ1-1	CASNLQGVNTEAFF	TGTGCCAGCAACTTACAGGGGGTGAACACTGAAGCTTTCTTT
TRBV2	-	-	TRBJ1-1	CASIPGGSTEAFF	TGTGCCAGCATCCCGGGGGGAAGCACTGAAGCTTTCTTT